This T cell receptor (beta chain) is drawn from a study of low-dose radiotherapy and immunotherapy resistance in tumors. Study as a whole: Both drugs were delivered intravenously to patients (nivolumab 240 mg every two weeks and ipilimumab 1 mg/kg every six weeks). Patients' oral aspirin dose was 300 mg daily across four cycles from cycle 1 day 1.

V was pared by 2 bases and J by 4 bases, with 5 bases between. This CDR3 comprises 13 residues. Germline V gives CDR1 MNHEY, CDR2 SVGAGI. Time point reported: before trial treatment. Each eligible patient had an advanced solid tumor, and these tumors lacked tumor-infiltrating lymphocytes. This clonotype was observed at least ten times. cDNA synthesis used a TRAV/TRBV-specific primer set for both chains. PCR amplification of the TCRs was performed with Phusion for approximately 20 PCR cycles, and it relied on a constant-region primer together with a V-primer adapter. In vitro transcription was used to amplify the isolated mRNA. TCRdb reprocessed the reads via MiXCR and lists one record per CDR3 protein. The sample consists of approximately 84,000 distinct CDR3 sequences, roughly 19% of them appearing once.

This TCR came from a male donor with prostate cancer. This chain joins TRBV6-5 and TRBJ2-2; D is unresolved. This sample comprised PBMCs, obtained before treatment. The CDR3 nucleotides are TGTGCCAGCAGTTACAATCCCACCGGGGAGCTGTTTTTT. The encoded protein is CASSYNPTGELFF.